A single sample gave rise to the 27 T cell receptor beta chains below, sequenced in a study of blood T cell repertoires in COVID-19. Libraries were prepared by immunoSEQ multiplex PCR; TCRdb keeps only in-frame clonotypes and omits some of them. This sample has under 200,000 clones, with approximately 84% found just once. The sample taken for sequencing was peripheral blood. These receptors were taken from a middle-aged man who had recovered from COVID-19.

This clone was observed once. CDR3 amino acids: CAWTPTNYGYTF. Written as DNA, the CDR3 is TGTGCCTGGACACCTACTAACTATGGCTACACCTTC. The V call is TRBV30, the J call TRBJ1-2; the D is unclear. Trimming removed 4 bases from V and 0 bases from J, with 6 bases in between. In germline, CDR1 is GTSNPN, CDR2 SVGIG (reference sequence). CDR3 length: 12 amino acids.

The rearrangement uses TRBV19 and TRBJ2-2; 14 nucleotides line up with TRBD2. The ends lost 6 bases at V and 3 bases at J; junction bases unmatched: 6. Germline assignment: CDR1 LNHDA and CDR2 SQIVND (reference sequence). The CDR3 length is 17 residues. The CDR3 nucleotides read TGTGCCAGTAGAGGACTAGCGGGGGGTAATTACACCGGGGAGCTGTTTTTT. Its protein is CASRGLAGGNYTGELFF.

This chain joins TRBV6-2 or TRBV6-3 and TRBJ1-2; unclear D gene. Germline CDR1 and CDR2: MNHEY and SVGEGT. Trimming removed 2 bases at V and 4 bases at J, with 14 bases between. The CDR3 runs 15 residues. The CDR3 here is CASSYRDKLSYGYTF. The CDR3 nucleotides read TGTGCCAGCAGTTACAGAGACAAACTCTCCTATGGCTACACCTTC.

The rearrangement links TRBV6-5 to TRBJ1-1; D call uncertain. CDR1 is MNHEY, CDR2 SVGAGI, per germline. Trimming left V 0 bases short and J 4 bases short, with 6 bases between. The CDR3 extends over 13 amino acids. The CDR3 sequence is CASSYSRVTEAFF. Here the CDR3 DNA reads TGTGCCAGCAGTTACTCGAGGGTCACTGAAGCTTTCTTT.

The chain uses TRBV12-3 or TRBV12-4 and TRBJ1-4; D is uncertain. The CDR3 sequence is 13 residues long. The V end was cut by 2 bases, the J end by 8 bases, with 9 bases between. In DNA form, the CDR3 reads TGTGCCAGCAGTTTATCAGGTCGGGAAAAACTGTTTTTT. Residues: CASSLSGREKLFF.

A few counts support this clone. The chain carries TRBV4-2 and TRBJ2-7, with 9 bases that match TRBD2. J was trimmed by 4 bases and V by 0 bases; bases with no gene match: 7. There are 16 residues in the CDR3. Germline V gives CDR1 LGHNA, CDR2 YNFKEQ. CDR3 amino acids: CASSQDQAGGKYEQYF. The CDR3 DNA follows: TGTGCCAGCAGCCAAGATCAGGCGGGGGGGAAGTACGAGCAGTACTTC.

In the case of this clone: A much bigger clone sits one base away, suggesting this may be a read error. The sample carries other DNA sequences with the same CDR3. The chain links TRBV6-2 or TRBV6-3 to TRBJ2-7, with a tentative D call TRBD1 (5 bases). Germline-derived CDR1 and CDR2 are MNHEY and SVGEGT. CDR3 length: 14 residues. The CDR3 region has the DNA TGTGCCAGTAGTTTTCGGCAGGGCGCCTACGAGCAGTACTTC. This codes for CASSFRQGAYEQYF.

The chain employs TRBV19 and TRBJ2-7; 9 bases match TRBD1. CDR1 is LNHDA, CDR2 SQIVND, per germline (reference sequence). The ends lost 6 bases at V and 6 bases at J; junction bases unmatched: 9. This CDR3 is 14 amino acids long. CDR3: CASSPGQGTAEQYF. DNA of the CDR3: TGTGCCAGTAGCCCCGGACAGGGGACCGCCGAGCAGTACTTC.

V is TRBV14 and J is TRBJ2-1, with TRBD2 as a possible D gene (5 bases). Trimming stripped 3 bases from V and 10 bases from J, with 19 bases between. Germline-derived CDR1 and CDR2 are SGHDN and FVKESK. This CDR3 comprises 15 residues. Here the CDR3 reads CASSQREDFPHEQFF. CDR3 nucleotide sequence: TGTGCCAGCAGCCAGAGAGAGGACTTTCCGCACGAGCAGTTCTTC.

The chain joins TRBV6-2 or TRBV6-3 to TRBJ1-2; 8 bases agree with TRBD1. The CDR3 loop spans 14 amino acids. V gave up 6 bases and J gave up 8 bases; unmatched junction bases: 11. Germline-derived CDR1 and CDR2 are MNHEY and SVGEGT. CDR3 nucleotide sequence: TGTGCCAGCAGCCCTCACCTGACAGGGGAAGGCTACACCTTC. Amino acid sequence: CASSPHLTGEGYTF.

This clone occurred once. The genes are TRBV4-2 and TRBJ1-1; D gene unclear. The CDR3 consists of 16 residues. Between the trimmed V and J ends, which lost 4 bases and 3 bases, there was a span of 18 bases. The germline gives CDR1 LGHNA, CDR2 YNFKEQ. The CDR3 coding sequence is TGTGCCAGCAGCCGACGGACTGTTGAGGAGGACACTGAAGCTTTCTTT. Amino acids: CASSRRTVEEDTEAFF.

The chain combines TRBV4-3 with TRBJ2-1, with TRBD1 identical over 7 bases. This CDR3 is 15 amino acids long. Trimming removed 4 bases from V and 3 bases from J; junction bases left unmatched: 6. Germline V gene lookup returns CDR1 LGHNA and CDR2 YSLEER. CDR3 DNA sequence: TGCGCCAGCAGCCTTTTCCGGGACAGCTACAATGAGCAGTTCTTC. Protein: CASSLFRDSYNEQFF.

The CDR3, as DNA: TGTGCCAGCAGCGTCCCGGCGGGAGGGTTTACAGATACGCAGTATTTT. It specifies CASSVPAGGFTDTQYF. The chain is built from TRBV9 and TRBJ2-3; TRBD2 matches at 9 bases. Germline trimming cut 2 bases from V and 3 bases from J; bases unmatched to any gene: 7. This CDR3 is 16 amino acids long. The germline V gene encodes CDR1 SGDLS and CDR2 YYNGEE.

This clone has ten or more counts. V gene TRBV7-2 combines with J gene TRBJ2-7; 7 bases map to TRBD1. This CDR3 region has 14 residues. The germline V gene encodes CDR1 SGHTA and CDR2 FQGNSA. Trimming cost V 5 bases and J 6 bases; bases outside gene matches: 10. CDR3 bases: TGTGCCAGCAGCCCCCGACAGGGATTCGTCGAGCAGTACTTC. Translating gives CASSPRQGFVEQYF.

This rearrangement joins TRBV10-3 to TRBJ1-1; 7 nucleotides agree with TRBD1. The V segment lost 10 bases and the J segment 1 base; nucleotides outside the gene matches: 6. This CDR3 has 13 residues. The germline gives CDR1 ENHRY, CDR2 SYGVKD. The DNA of the CDR3 is TGTGCCACCGCCGGGACAGAGAACACTGAAGCTTTCTTT. Translating gives CATAGTENTEAFF.

The chain couples TRBV4-2 to TRBJ2-7, with TRBD2 identical over 9 bases. J gave up 5 bases and V 5 bases, and 4 bases lay outside the gene matches. CDR3 length: 13 amino acids. Germline V gene sequence: CDR1 LGHNA, CDR2 YNFKEQ. The CDR3 region has the DNA TGTGCCAGCAGCGCCGGGACTAGCAACGAGCAGTACTTC. Its protein is CASSAGTSNEQYF.

The chain employs TRBV5-1 and TRBJ2-1; 7 bases fit TRBD2. Germline V gene data show CDR1 as SGHRS and CDR2 as YFSETQ. Trimming at V came to 2 bases and at J to 11 bases, leaving 16 bases not matched to a gene. The length of the CDR3 is 16 residues. CDR3 nucleotide sequence: TGCGCCAGCAGCTTAAGTGTTGCTAGCGGCAGGGAAAAGCAGTTCTTC. Translated: CASSLSVASGREKQFF.

This clone was seen only once. The gene calls are TRBV2 and TRBJ2-5, with D tentatively TRBD2 (5 bases). Trimming shortened V by 3 bases and J by 6 bases, and 11 bases separated the two germline ends. The germline gives CDR1 SNHLY, CDR2 FYNNEI. This CDR3 contains 13 residues. For the CDR3, the DNA is TGTGCCAGCAGTGACGGGGTAGGACAGACCCAGTACTTC. Amino acid sequence: CASSDGVGQTQYF. Variable domain in full (rest from reference TRBV2 and TRBJ2-5): EPEVTQTPSHQVTQMGQEVILRCVPISNHLYFYWYRQILGQKVEFLVSFYNNEISEKSEIFDDQFSVERPDGSNFTLKIRSTKLEDSAMYFCASSDGVGQTQYFGPGTRLLVL.

The V and J genes are TRBV6-5 and TRBJ2-1; a possible D gene is TRBD2 (6 bases). V dropped 7 bases and J dropped 9 bases, with 19 bases sitting between them. Germline CDR1 reads MNHEY; CDR2 reads SVGAGI. The CDR3 has 14 amino acids. The chain's CDR3 is CASTPGLLGGEQFF. The CDR3 nucleotides read TGTGCCAGCACCCCGGGACTCCTTGGTGGTGAGCAGTTCTTC.

The chain uses TRBV18 and TRBJ1-1, with D unresolved. CDR1 is KGHSH, CDR2 LQKENI, per germline. The V gene lost 0 bases and the J gene lost 7 bases, with 12 bases spanning the gap. CDR3 length: 14 residues. The CDR3 here is CASSPPWPGFEAFF. The CDR3, as DNA: TGTGCCAGCTCACCACCGTGGCCGGGATTTGAAGCTTTCTTT.

The rearrangement uses TRBV6-5 and TRBJ2-3; 7 nucleotides match TRBD2. Germline CDR1 reads MNHEY; CDR2 reads SVGAGI. V lost 4 bases and J lost 3; bases outside the gene matches: 4. The CDR3 spans 14 residues. The CDR3 here is CASSSGTITDTQYF. The DNA of the CDR3 is TGTGCCAGCAGTTCCGGGACTATTACAGATACGCAGTATTTT.

The gene calls are TRBV19 and TRBJ1-2; D perhaps matches TRBD1 (5 bases). Germline V gene sequence: CDR1 LNHDA, CDR2 SQIVND (reference sequence). Trimming pared 10 bases from V and 4 bases from J, leaving 13 bases between. The CDR3 loop spans 12 amino acids. This chain's CDR3 is CATSGGGYGYTF. The CDR3 DNA is TGTGCCACAAGTGGGGGAGGCTATGGCTACACCTTC.

This clone was counted between two and nine times. V usage is TRBV5-8 and J usage is TRBJ2-2, with TRBD1 as a possible D gene (6 bases). Germline loops: CDR1 SGHTS, CDR2 YDEGEE. Deletions cut 7 bases from V and 7 bases from J, with 20 bases between. The CDR3 sequence is 15 residues long. CDR3 amino acids: CASSYDGGAGGELFF. CDR3 bases: TGTGCCAGCTCGTATGATGGGGGCGCCGGCGGGGAGCTGTTTTTT.

This clone has a handful of counts. The chain has TRBV21-1 and TRBJ2-5; no DNA check was done on the table's D call, TRBD1. TRBV21-1 is labeled a pseudogene. The CDR3 covers 15 residues. The CDR3 is CATSLNRQGKETQYF. The CDR3 nucleotides read TGTGCCACCTCACTTAACAGACAGGGGAAAGAGACCCAGTACTTC.

The table lists this clone with a count of one. The chain joins TRBV2 to TRBJ2-2; no clear D. CDR1 is SNHLY and CDR2 is FYNNEI in the germline V gene. CDR3 length equals 11 residues. The V and J ends lost 6 bases and 6 bases respectively, with 5 bases between them. The CDR3 loop is CASRYSGELFF. CDR3 DNA: TGTGCCAGCAGATACTCCGGGGAGCTGTTTTTT.

CDR3 in DNA: TGTGCCAGCAGCTCCGGGATCGACTATGGCTACACCTTC. Translation: CASSSGIDYGYTF. The V and J genes are TRBV5-5 and TRBJ1-2; D uncertain. V was cut by 3 bases and J by 3 bases, with 9 bases left in between. This CDR3 region has 13 residues. CDR1 is SGHKS and CDR2 is YYEKEE in the germline V gene (reference sequence).

This chain uses TRBV10-3 with TRBJ1-6, with 10 positions matching TRBD1. The germline V gene has CDR1 ENHRY and CDR2 SYGVKD. This CDR3 region has 14 residues. Trimming at V came to 5 bases and at J to 9 bases, leaving 4 bases not matched to a gene. As DNA, the CDR3 is TGTGCCATCAGTCCGGGACAGGGGAGTTCACCCCTCCACTTT. It translates to CAISPGQGSSPLHF.